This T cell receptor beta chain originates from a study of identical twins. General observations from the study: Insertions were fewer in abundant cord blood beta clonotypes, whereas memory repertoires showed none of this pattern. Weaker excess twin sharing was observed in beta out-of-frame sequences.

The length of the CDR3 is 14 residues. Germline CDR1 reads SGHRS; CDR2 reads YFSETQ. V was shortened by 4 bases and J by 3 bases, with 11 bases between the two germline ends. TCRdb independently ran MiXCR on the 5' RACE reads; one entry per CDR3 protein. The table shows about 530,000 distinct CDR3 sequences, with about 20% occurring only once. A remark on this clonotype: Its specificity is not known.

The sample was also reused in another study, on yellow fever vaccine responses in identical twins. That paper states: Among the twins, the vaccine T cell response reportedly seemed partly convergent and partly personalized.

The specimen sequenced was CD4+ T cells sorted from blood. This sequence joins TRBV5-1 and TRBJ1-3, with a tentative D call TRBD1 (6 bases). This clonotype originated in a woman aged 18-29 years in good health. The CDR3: CASSETGNGNTIYF. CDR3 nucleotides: TGCGCCAGCAGCGAAACAGGGAATGGAAACACCATATATTTT. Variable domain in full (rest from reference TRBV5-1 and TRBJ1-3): KAGVTQTPRYLIKTRGQQVTLSCSPISGHRSVSWYQQTPGQGLQFLFEYFSETQRNKGNFPGRFSGRQFSNSRSEMNVSTLELGDSALYLCASSETGNGNTIYFGEGSWLTVV.